Listed here are 29 T cell receptor beta chains from one sample, sequenced in a study of CD8+ T cells in alopecia areata. Described treatment: oral pan-JAK inhibitor, 5-10 mg twice daily. Isolated RNA was reverse transcribed into cDNA used as the sequencing template. Assay used: immunoSEQ multiplex PCR; TCRdb lists only in-frame clones, some missing. This sample yields about 200,000 clones, of which 50% to 60% are seen a single time; around 3.2% belongs to the top ten. The sample here was CD4+ T cells sorted from blood, taken at week 4, from a patient treated with tofacitinib. These receptors came from a human donor with alopecia areata.

This chain connects TRBV30 to TRBJ1-5; D unclear. V gave up 4 bases and J gave up 0 bases, with 7 bases separating them. Germline V lookup: CDR1 GTSNPN, CDR2 SVGIG (reference sequence). This CDR3 is built from 13 residues. CDR3 residues: CAWKADSNQPQHF. The CDR3 nucleotides are TGTGCCTGGAAGGCGGATAGCAATCAGCCCCAGCATTTT.

This clone was counted only a few times. The J gene is TRBJ2-7, the V gene TRBV29-1; tentatively, D is TRBD2 (5 bases). The V end lost 4 bases, the J end lost 3 bases, and 7 bases lay between the germline ends. This CDR3 has 11 residues. In germline, CDR1 is SQVTM, CDR2 ANQGSEA. CDR3 protein: CSVVRDYEQYF. CDR3 coding DNA: TGCAGCGTTGTTCGGGACTACGAGCAGTACTTC.

This clone has just a few counts. This chain uses TRBV28 with TRBJ2-1; a weak D match, TRBD2 (5 bases). This CDR3 spans 16 amino acids. Germline CDR1 reads MDHEN; CDR2 reads SYDVKM. Between the trimmed V and J ends, which lost 3 bases and 0 bases, there was a span of 12 bases. CDR3 sequence: CASSLAVGVSYNEQFF. The DNA for the CDR3 is TGTGCCAGCAGTTTGGCGGTGGGAGTCTCCTACAATGAGCAGTTCTTC.

The chain joins TRBV30 to TRBJ2-7, with a tentative D call TRBD1 (5 bases). V shed 1 base and J shed 2 bases, with 6 bases lying between them. The CDR3 spans 12 residues. Germline values: CDR1 GTSNPN, CDR2 SVGIG (reference sequence). CDR3 amino acids: CAWSGGPYEQYF. The CDR3 region has the DNA TGTGCCTGGAGTGGGGGCCCCTACGAGCAGTACTTC.

V and J are TRBV10-3 and TRBJ2-3, with 8 nucleotides matching TRBD2. CDR1 is ENHRY and CDR2 is SYGVKD in the germline V gene. The CDR3 consists of 14 residues. V gave up 7 bases and J gave up 2 bases; unmatched junction bases: 5. The CDR3 region has the DNA TGTGCCATCATGGGGACTAGTAACACAGATACGCAGTATTTT. Encoded protein: CAIMGTSNTDTQYF.

J is TRBJ1-1 and V is TRBV10-3; D may be TRBD1 (5 bases). Looked up from germline, CDR1 is ENHRY and CDR2 is SYGVKD. V shed 4 bases and J shed 7 bases, with 7 bases lying between them. This CDR3 is built from 11 residues. CDR3 nucleotide sequence: TGTGCCATCAGTGGACAGCTTGAAGCTTTCTTT. It encodes CAISGQLEAFF.

This chain joins TRBV29-1 and TRBJ1-2, with 9 bases aligning to TRBD1. This CDR3 region has 14 residues. The trim removed 3 bases at V and 5 bases at J, leaving 7 bases unmatched. Germline loops: CDR1 SQVTM, CDR2 ANQGSEA. CDR3 loop: CSVDRDRVIYGYTF. CDR3 DNA: TGCAGCGTTGATCGGGACAGGGTAATATATGGCTACACCTTC.

There are a few counts of this clone. The chain has TRBV7-9 and TRBJ2-3, with TRBD1 as a possible D gene (5 bases). The CDR3 spans 15 residues. CDR1 and CDR2 from the germline V gene are SEHNR and FQNEAQ (reference sequence). The germline V and J ends were trimmed by 2 bases and 2 bases, with 11 bases remaining between them. The chain's CDR3 is CASSLLQGTTDTQYF. CDR3 nucleotides: TGTGCCAGCAGCTTATTGCAGGGAACCACAGATACGCAGTATTTT.

The chain has TRBV4-1 and TRBJ1-2; TRBD1 matches 8 bases. CDR1 MGHRA and CDR2 YSYEKL come from the germline V gene. The CDR3 length is 15 residues. V lost 2 bases to trimming and J lost 3 bases; unmatched junction nucleotides: 5. The CDR3 protein is CASSQSPTGDYGYTF. The CDR3 DNA reads as TGCGCCAGCAGCCAATCCCCGACAGGGGACTATGGCTACACCTTC.

This clone was counted only a few times. This rearrangement joins TRBV6-5 to TRBJ1-2; 11 bases map to TRBD1. CDR3 length: 15 residues. The V segment lost 1 base and the J segment 4 bases; nucleotides outside the gene matches: 2. Per germline, CDR1 MNHEY and CDR2 SVGAGI. CDR3 region: CASSYWTGGGYGYTF. CDR3 in DNA: TGTGCCAGCAGTTACTGGACAGGGGGCGGCTATGGCTACACCTTC.

This clone was counted only a few times. The chain has TRBV14 and TRBJ1-4, with no clear D. Germline V lookup: CDR1 SGHDN, CDR2 FVKESK. The CDR3 contains 15 residues. Trimming shortened V by 4 bases and J by 6 bases, and 15 bases separated the two germline ends. The CDR3: CASSRPALGYEKLFF. CDR3 coding DNA: TGTGCCAGCAGCCGCCCAGCACTGGGGTATGAAAAACTGTTTTTT.

This chain uses TRBV29-1 with TRBJ2-1; perhaps TRBD2 as D (5 bases). Deletions cut 4 bases from V and 4 bases from J, with 14 bases between. From germline, CDR1 is SQVTM and CDR2 ANQGSEA. CDR3 size: 14 residues. The CDR3 DNA reads TGCAGCGTTGGAAGGAGGCTAACATACAATGAGCAGTTCTTC. This translates into CSVGRRLTYNEQFF.

This clone occurred a few times. The chain joins TRBV7-2 to TRBJ2-5, with TRBD2 matching 10 bases. CDR1 and CDR2 from the germline V gene are SGHTA and FQGNSA. V gave up 1 base and J gave up 5 bases; unmatched junction bases: 7. This CDR3 has 16 residues. In DNA form, the CDR3 reads TGTGCCAGCAGCTTAGTTACTAGCGGGGTGGGGGAGACCCAGTACTTC. Translating gives CASSLVTSGVGETQYF. Combining the CDR3 with reference TRBV7-2 and TRBJ2-5 gives the whole variable domain GAGVSQSPSNKVTEKGKDVELRCDPISGHTALYWYRQSLGQGLEFLIYFQGNSAPDKSGLPSDRFSAERTGGSVSTLTIQRTQQEDSAVYLCASSLVTSGVGETQYFGPGTRLLVL.

This clone was seen only a few times. The V gene is TRBV14, the J gene TRBJ1-3; possibly TRBD1 for D (5 bases). From germline, CDR1 is SGHDN and CDR2 FVKESK. The CDR3 loop spans 18 amino acids. Trimming removed 1 base from V and 2 bases from J, with 18 bases in between. CDR3 amino acids: CASSQAVRDSVTGNTIYF. In DNA, the CDR3 is TGTGCCAGCAGCCAAGCAGTGCGTGACAGCGTAACTGGAAACACCATATATTTT.

V usage is TRBV18 and J usage is TRBJ2-7; TRBD2 agrees at 9 bases. The CDR3 totals 14 residues. With V trimmed by 6 bases and J by 4 bases, 7 bases remained unmatched. CDR1 is KGHSH and CDR2 is LQKENI in the germline V gene. In DNA form, the CDR3 reads TGTGCCAGCTCCGGAGCGGGGGGTATGTACGAGCAGTACTTC. Its translation is CASSGAGGMYEQYF.

This chain links TRBV30 with TRBJ1-1; D gene unclear. V was trimmed by 0 bases and J by 1 base, leaving 6 bases between them. CDR3 length equals 13 residues. Germline loops: CDR1 GTSNPN, CDR2 SVGIG (reference sequence). CDR3 coding DNA: TGTGCCTGGAGTGTGGTACCGAACACTGAAGCTTTCTTT. Its translation is CAWSVVPNTEAFF.

The rearrangement uses TRBV10-3 and TRBJ2-7; possibly TRBD1 or TRBD2 for D (5 bases each). The germline V and J ends were trimmed by 8 bases and 7 bases, with 12 bases remaining between them. CDR1 and CDR2 (germline): ENHRY, SYGVKD. The CDR3 extends over 11 amino acids. CDR3 DNA: TGTGCCATCGCAGGGTCGGGGGAGCAGTACTTC. It specifies CAIAGSGEQYF.

V is TRBV5-1 and J is TRBJ2-7; 7 bases are shared with TRBD1. V gave up 4 bases and J gave up 5 bases; unmatched junction bases: 18. CDR3 size: 17 residues. The germline CDR1 and CDR2 sequences are SGHRS and YFSETQ. CDR3 bases: TGCGCCAGCAGCCCTCGAATAACCTTGGGACAGAAGAACGAGCAGTACTTC. Translation gives CASSPRITLGQKNEQYF.

V and J are TRBV7-2 and TRBJ2-3; TRBD2 might be the D (6 bases). Germline V gene data show CDR1 as SGHTA and CDR2 as FQGNSA. The CDR3 totals 15 residues. With 0 bases removed from V and 1 base from J, the gap between germline ends came to 8 bases. The CDR3 region is CASSLAWGGTDTQYF. For the CDR3, the DNA is TGTGCCAGCAGCTTAGCGTGGGGGGGCACAGATACGCAGTATTTT.

V gene TRBV4-2 combines with J gene TRBJ2-1, with 11 nucleotides matching TRBD2. Germline values: CDR1 LGHNA, CDR2 YNFKEQ. J was trimmed by 7 bases and V by 4 bases; bases with no gene match: 9. There are 16 residues in the CDR3. The CDR3 here is CASSLHVLAGVNEQFF. CDR3 in DNA: TGTGCCAGCAGCCTCCACGTACTAGCGGGGGTGAATGAGCAGTTCTTC.

CDR3 loop: CASSQDYGQGRGYTF. For the CDR3, the DNA is TGTGCCAGCAGCCAAGATTATGGACAGGGTAGAGGCTACACCTTC. The rearrangement joins TRBV4-2 to TRBJ1-2; 8 nucleotides agree with TRBD1. Germline CDR1 reads LGHNA; CDR2 reads YNFKEQ. This CDR3 has 15 amino acids. The V and J ends lost 0 bases and 8 bases, in that order; junction bases with no gene match: 8.

The chain couples TRBV4-3 to TRBJ1-5; possible D gene TRBD1, 5 bases. CDR3 size: 13 residues. From germline, CDR1 is LGHNA and CDR2 YSLEER. Between the trimmed V and J ends, which lost 4 bases and 6 bases, there was a span of 10 bases. CDR3 sequence: CASSLGGGQPQHF. In DNA, the CDR3 is TGCGCCAGCAGCCTAGGTGGGGGTCAGCCCCAGCATTTT.

This chain links TRBV6-6 with TRBJ2-7, with D hard to call. The CDR3 sequence is 12 residues long. Per germline, CDR1 MNHNY and CDR2 SVGAGI (reference sequence). V lost 6 bases, J lost 4 bases, and 10 bases lay in between. The CDR3 bases are TGTGCCAGCAGCCACCGGGTTTACGAGCAGTACTTC. It encodes CASSHRVYEQYF.

The rearrangement links TRBV28 to TRBJ2-7, with 10 bases identical to TRBD1. Unmatched junction bases numbered 5, after V lost 6 bases and J lost 6 bases. The CDR3 is made up of 13 amino acids. CDR1 is MDHEN and CDR2 is SYDVKM in the germline V gene. CDR3 sequence (DNA): TGTGCCAGCAGAGGGACAGGGGTGTCCGAGCAGTACTTC. Residues: CASRGTGVSEQYF.

J is TRBJ2-2 and V is TRBV28; the match to TRBD1 covers 10 bases. Germline V CDR1 and CDR2: MDHEN, SYDVKM. CDR3 length: 15 residues. After removal of 5 bases from V and 4 bases from J, the junction contained 4 bases not matched to a gene. The CDR3 bases are TGTGCCAGCAGTGGATGGGACAGGGGCACCGGGGAGCTGTTTTTT. Translating it yields CASSGWDRGTGELFF.

The chain is built from TRBV29-1 and TRBJ2-3; a possible D gene is TRBD1 (6 bases). From germline, CDR1 is SQVTM and CDR2 ANQGSEA. V lost 4 bases and J 2 bases, leaving 13 bases between the germline ends. The CDR3 contains 14 residues. The CDR3 reads CSVAGAYDTDTQYF. As DNA, the CDR3 is TGCAGCGTTGCAGGGGCCTATGACACAGATACGCAGTATTTT.

The CDR3 reads CASSLNGNGGFYEQYF. As DNA, the CDR3 is TGTGCCAGCAGTCTCAATGGGAACGGGGGCTTCTACGAGCAGTACTTC. This rearrangement joins TRBV28 to TRBJ2-7, with D perhaps matching TRBD1 or TRBD2 (6 bases each). The germline V gene encodes CDR1 MDHEN and CDR2 SYDVKM. V shed 5 bases and J shed 3 bases, with 20 bases lying between them. This CDR3 region has 16 residues.

V gene TRBV6-1 combines with J gene TRBJ2-3, with 7 bases identical to TRBD1. CDR1 is MNHNS and CDR2 is SASEGT in the germline V gene. The CDR3 runs 15 residues. The junction had 7 bases not matched to a gene; V was cut back by 4 bases and J by 3 bases. The CDR3: CASSVGTGVTDTQYF. In DNA form, the CDR3 reads TGTGCCAGCAGTGTTGGCACAGGGGTGACAGATACGCAGTATTTT.

A few counts support this clone. The J gene is TRBJ2-1, the V gene TRBV7-2; 8 bases align to TRBD2. V shed 5 bases and J 3 bases; nucleotides not matched to a gene: 9. The CDR3 spans 16 residues. Germline V gene sequence: CDR1 SGHTA, CDR2 FQGNSA. CDR3 bases: TGTGCCAGCAGCCCCCGACTAGCGAAAATCTACAATGAGCAGTTCTTC. This codes for CASSPRLAKIYNEQFF.